The 31 T cell receptor beta chains below come from one sample, sequenced in a study of T-cell reconstitution after alpha-beta-depleted transplantation in children (dated by TCRdb to 2015 to 2016). The time point label corresponds to: day 60 (about 2 months) after transplantation. Taken with the paper, the label for treatment or condition translates to: allogeneic hematopoietic cell transplantation with graft depleted of TCRalphabeta T cells and CD19 B cells. Library preparation used PCR. Sequencer: Illumina HiSeq 2500. To normalize quantification of the TCRbeta repertoire, the TCR libraries were built with molecular barcoding that relied on unique molecular identifiers. TCRdb cleaned the public reads at Q25 with fastp, built clones with MiXCR and kept in-frame beta chains. Rows are combined by CDR3 protein, so each entry shows the most common genes and DNA. The sample table contains over 5,000 distinct CDR3 sequences; only one count was recorded for 16% of them. The ten largest clonotypes hold about 12% of the sample.

The sequencing used PBMCs, mostly from graft donor cells, collected 60 days after TCRalphabeta/CD19-depleted stem cell transplant. The receptors shown here come from a male patient younger than 18 who had a stem cell transplant for acute myeloid leukemia, so the T cells may come from the graft donor.

Concerning this clonotype: A much more abundant neighbour one base away suggests this may be a read error. V gene TRBV3-1 combines with J gene TRBJ1-5; D unresolved. This CDR3 contains 16 residues. CDR1 is LGHDT and CDR2 is YNNKEL in the germline V gene (reference sequence). The CDR3 DNA reads as TGTGCCAGCCCTATTGGGGTAGACTATAGCAATCAGCCCAAGCATTTT. It translates to CASPIGVDYSNQPKHF.

This clonotype ranks as large. This chain connects TRBV3-1 to TRBJ2-3; 9 positions agree with TRBD2. The V gene's germline CDR1 is LGHDT and CDR2 YNNKEL (reference sequence). With 4 bases clipped from V and 2 bases from J, the junction kept 1 base outside the gene matches. The CDR3 covers 14 residues. CDR3 sequence (DNA): TGTGCCAGCAGCCCTAGCGGGATCACAGATACGCAGTATTTT. It is translated as CASSPSGITDTQYF.

In its sample, this clonotype is medium-sized. This chain joins TRBV20-1 and TRBJ2-5, with D possibly called TRBD1 or TRBD2 (6 bases each). This CDR3 has 14 amino acids. Germline V gene sequence: CDR1 DFQATT, CDR2 SNEGSKA (reference sequence). V gave up 3 bases and J gave up 5 bases, with 16 bases separating them. The CDR3 spells CSARGHGGGETQYF. The CDR3 DNA reads as TGCAGTGCTAGGGGCCACGGGGGCGGGGAGACCCAGTACTTC.

This clonotype was counted a few times. The rearrangement joins TRBV29-1 to TRBJ2-6; D gene unclear. The CDR3 runs 13 residues. Trimming stripped 7 bases from V and 3 bases from J, with 10 bases between. Germline V gene lookup returns CDR1 SQVTM and CDR2 ANQGSEA. The CDR3 loop reads CSATSFGANVLTF. CDR3 in DNA: TGCAGCGCTACCTCCTTTGGGGCCAACGTCCTGACTTTC.

This clonotype is categorized as medium-sized. V usage is TRBV7-9 and J usage is TRBJ1-2; D perhaps matches TRBD1 (5 bases). CDR3 length equals 14 residues. Germline-derived CDR1 and CDR2 are SEHNR and FQNEAQ (reference sequence). CDR3 loop: CATPPQGFNYGYTF. The CDR3 nucleotides are TGTGCTACTCCACCGCAGGGCTTTAACTATGGCTACACCTTC. Filled out from reference TRBV7-9 and TRBJ1-2, the complete variable domain reads DTGVSQNPRHKITKRGQNVTFRCDPISEHNRLYWYRQTLGQGPEFLTYFQNEAQLEKSRLLSDRFSAERPKGSFSTLEIQRTEQGDSAMYLCATPPQGFNYGYTFGSGTRLTVV.

This clonotype is categorized as medium-sized. The V and J genes are TRBV20-1 and TRBJ2-1; 7 bases agree with TRBD2. CDR1 and CDR2 (germline): DFQATT, SNEGSKA (reference sequence). The CDR3 spans 12 residues. V was clipped by 5 bases and J by 3 bases; unmatched bases: 1. The CDR3 spells CSASSGYNEQFF. CDR3 bases: TGCAGTGCTTCTAGCGGCTACAATGAGCAGTTCTTC.

Judged by abundance, this clonotype is medium-sized. V is TRBV12-3 or TRBV12-4 and J is TRBJ1-5, with a tentative D call TRBD1 (6 bases). Trimming shortened V by 8 bases and J by 2 bases, and 13 bases separated the two germline ends. This CDR3 is 14 amino acids long. CDR3 protein: CASGIQGGNQPQHF. In nucleotides, the CDR3 is TGTGCCAGCGGAATACAGGGTGGCAATCAGCCCCAGCATTTT.

V gene TRBV20-1 combines with J gene TRBJ1-2; D might be TRBD1 (6 bases). The germline V gene encodes CDR1 DFQATT and CDR2 SNEGSKA (reference sequence). CDR3 size: 14 residues. V lost 3 bases to trimming and J lost 4 bases, with 15 bases between them. The CDR3 sequence: CSARRGNLIYGYTF. CDR3 in DNA: TGCAGTGCTAGGAGGGGGAACCTTATCTATGGCTACACCTTC.

The J gene is TRBJ2-2, the V gene TRBV12-3 or TRBV12-4; TRBD1 might be the D (6 bases). V dropped 3 bases and J dropped 6 bases, with 11 bases sitting between them. This CDR3 has 14 amino acids. CDR3 in DNA: TGTGCCAGCAGTTTTTCAAACAGGGCCGGGGAGCTGTTTTTT. Translated: CASSFSNRAGELFF.

This clonotype has more than one count but fewer than ten. V and J are TRBV6-4 and TRBJ2-1; maybe TRBD2 (6 bases). Trimming shortened V by 4 bases and J by 2 bases, and 12 bases separated the two germline ends. This CDR3 region has 15 residues. In germline, CDR1 is MRHNA, CDR2 SNTAGT. The CDR3 loop is CASSVEGGAYNEQFF. CDR3 coding DNA: TGTGCCAGCAGTGTTGAGGGAGGTGCCTACAATGAGCAGTTCTTC.

This clonotype was observed a handful of times. V gene TRBV20-1 combines with J gene TRBJ2-3; D gene unclear. The germline V gene has CDR1 DFQATT and CDR2 SNEGSKA (reference sequence). The CDR3 loop spans 11 amino acids. The V end lost 5 bases, the J end lost 5 bases, and 8 bases lay between the germline ends. This chain's CDR3 is CSASTGDTQYF. The DNA of the CDR3 is TGCAGTGCTTCGACGGGAGATACGCAGTATTTT.

There are a few counts of this clonotype. V is TRBV3-1 and J is TRBJ2-1, with TRBD1 matching over 9 bases. The CDR3 length is 15 residues. V was clipped by 4 bases and J by 5 bases; unmatched bases: 6. Germline CDR1 reads LGHDT; CDR2 reads YNNKEL (reference sequence). The CDR3 sequence is CASSPGTGPHNEQFF. The CDR3 DNA follows: TGTGCCAGCAGCCCCGGGACAGGGCCTCACAATGAGCAGTTCTTC.

Comment on this clonotype: A read error is possible here, since a much larger clone lies one base away. The chain employs TRBV3-1 and TRBJ2-7; D perhaps matches TRBD1 (6 bases). Germline assignment: CDR1 LGHDT and CDR2 YNNKEL (reference sequence). The CDR3 runs to 13 residues. V shed 3 bases and J shed 5 bases, with 11 bases lying between them. The CDR3 loop reads CASSQGEGDEQYF. The CDR3 DNA reads as TGTGCCAGCAGCCAGGGTGAGGGGGACGAGCAGTACTTC.

This clonotype is labeled as medium-sized. This chain connects TRBV27 to TRBJ2-5; 8 bases line up with TRBD2. Trimming took 6 bases from V and 2 from J; bases not matched to a gene: 8. The CDR3 sequence is 15 residues long. Per the germline V gene, CDR1 is MNHEY and CDR2 is SMNVEV (reference sequence). The CDR3 DNA sequence: TGTGCCAGCAGCCAATATAGCGGGACTCAAGAGACCCAGTACTTC. This gives the protein CASSQYSGTQETQYF.

By share, this clonotype counts as medium-sized. V usage is TRBV6-5 and J usage is TRBJ1-1, with TRBD1 as a possible D gene (6 bases). Germline CDR1 and CDR2: MNHEY and SVGAGI. Trimming removed 4 bases at V and 7 bases at J, with 7 bases between. The CDR3 spans 11 residues. CDR3 bases: TGTGCCAGCAGTTGGGGGCTTGAAGCTTTCTTT. Protein product: CASSWGLEAFF.

J is TRBJ2-7 and V is TRBV28; TRBD1 is a possible D gene (7 bases). Germline V gene sequence: CDR1 MDHEN, CDR2 SYDVKM. Trimming shortened V by 6 bases and J by 2 bases, and 17 bases separated the two germline ends. The CDR3 consists of 15 residues. This chain's CDR3 is CASREYRGGTYEQYF. CDR3 DNA sequence: TGTGCCAGCAGGGAATACAGGGGCGGGACCTACGAGCAGTACTTC.

In its sample, this clonotype is medium-sized (0.01 to 0.1%). The rearrangement uses TRBV7-8 and TRBJ2-3, with 7 positions matching TRBD2. The V gene's germline CDR1 is SGHVS and CDR2 FQNEAQ. With 5 bases clipped from V and 2 bases from J, the junction kept 7 bases outside the gene matches. The CDR3 length is 15 residues. CDR3 sequence: CASSPRTRLTDTQYF. Here the CDR3 DNA reads TGTGCCAGCAGCCCACGGACTAGGCTCACAGATACGCAGTATTTT.

This clonotype is deemed medium-sized. The chain links TRBV6-5 to TRBJ1-1; D is uncertain. Trimming left V 6 bases short and J 6 bases short, with 17 bases between. CDR3 length equals 14 residues. The germline CDR1 and CDR2 sequences are MNHEY and SVGAGI. The CDR3 spells CASRVGQAAAEAFF. CDR3 sequence (DNA): TGTGCCAGCAGAGTTGGGCAGGCTGCCGCTGAAGCTTTCTTT.

This clonotype has a handful of counts. The rearrangement joins TRBV9 to TRBJ2-2; D perhaps matches TRBD2 (6 bases). In germline, CDR1 is SGDLS, CDR2 YYNGEE. Trimming stripped 3 bases from V and 4 bases from J, with 13 bases between. This CDR3 is built from 15 residues. CDR3 DNA sequence: TGTGCCAGCAGCGCCCTAAACGGGGGCACCGGGGAGCTGTTTTTT. Translated: CASSALNGGTGELFF.

This clonotype ranks as medium-sized (0.01 to 0.1%). This rearrangement joins TRBV20-1 to TRBJ1-5; D is unresolved. The germline V gene encodes CDR1 DFQATT and CDR2 SNEGSKA (reference sequence). The V end was cut by 6 bases, the J end by 2 bases, with 17 bases between. This CDR3 comprises 15 residues. This CDR3 reads CSAPAVRMGNQPQHF. The CDR3 nucleotides are TGCAGTGCCCCAGCGGTCAGAATGGGCAATCAGCCCCAGCATTTT.

By sample share, this clonotype is medium-sized. The chain combines TRBV12-3 or TRBV12-4 with TRBJ1-3; D ambiguous. The V end was cut by 3 bases, the J end by 4 bases, with 10 bases between. This CDR3 has 14 amino acids. The DNA of the CDR3 is TGTGCCAGCAGTTTCAGCTTTCCCGGAAACACCATATATTTT. Translating it yields CASSFSFPGNTIYF.

This sequence joins TRBV28 and TRBJ1-1; D call uncertain. Germline V gene lookup returns CDR1 MDHEN and CDR2 SYDVKM. The germline V and J ends were trimmed by 6 bases and 1 base, with 6 bases remaining between them. The CDR3 spans 12 residues. This CDR3 is CASRWTNTEAFF. CDR3 in DNA: TGTGCCAGCAGGTGGACGAACACTGAAGCTTTCTTT.

This clonotype ranks as medium-sized. V is TRBV7-8 and J is TRBJ2-1; D unresolved. The CDR3 spans 16 residues. Germline V gene sequence: CDR1 SGHVS, CDR2 FQNEAQ. Trimming shortened V by 3 bases and J by 2 bases, and 14 bases separated the two germline ends. This CDR3 reads CASSLTSLGTYNEQFF. In DNA, the CDR3 is TGTGCCAGCAGCTTGACTTCCTTGGGAACCTACAATGAGCAGTTCTTC.

This clonotype was picked up a small number of times. The genes are TRBV6-5 and TRBJ2-5; no reliable D call. CDR3 length equals 16 residues. Germline V lookup: CDR1 MNHEY, CDR2 SVGAGI. The V end lost 4 bases, the J end lost 0 bases, and 15 bases lay between the germline ends. The CDR3 region is CASSFLPVRHQETQYF. The CDR3 DNA follows: TGTGCCAGCAGTTTTCTCCCCGTCAGGCACCAAGAGACCCAGTACTTC.

This clonotype appeared once. The chain employs TRBV5-1 and TRBJ2-5, with TRBD1 matching over 9 bases. The CDR3 contains 14 residues. Germline CDR1 SGHRS, CDR2 YFSETQ. With V trimmed by 3 bases and J by 5 bases, 5 bases remained unmatched. The CDR3 spells CASSSQGAEETQYF. In DNA form, the CDR3 reads TGCGCCAGCAGCTCACAGGGGGCCGAGGAGACCCAGTACTTC.

This clonotype was counted only a few times. The chain uses TRBV7-6 and TRBJ2-7, with TRBD1 matching over 8 bases. The CDR3 is made up of 14 amino acids. The germline V gene has CDR1 SGHVS and CDR2 FNYEAQ. V was pared by 4 bases and J by 9 bases, with 11 bases of the junction left unmatched. The CDR3 sequence is CASSSGTGRLGQYV. The CDR3 bases are TGTGCCAGCAGCTCCGGGACAGGTCGCCTAGGGCAGTACGTC.

This clonotype is judged medium-sized. The V call is TRBV20-1, the J call TRBJ2-3; D is undetermined. The V end was cut by 0 bases, the J end by 0 bases, with 10 bases between. Germline CDR1 is DFQATT and CDR2 is SNEGSKA (reference sequence). The length of the CDR3 is 15 residues. CDR3 nucleotides: TGCAGTGCTAGAGATCGGCGGAGAAGCACAGATACGCAGTATTTT. It specifies CSARDRRRSTDTQYF.

This clonotype is deemed medium-sized. The rearrangement uses TRBV29-1 and TRBJ2-3; a weak D match, TRBD2 (6 bases). Germline values: CDR1 SQVTM, CDR2 ANQGSEA. V was trimmed by 7 bases and J by 0 bases, leaving 23 bases between them. The CDR3 extends over 17 amino acids. CDR3: CSALKGVLATSTDTQYF. The CDR3 DNA reads as TGCAGCGCCCTAAAAGGGGTGCTAGCGACTAGCACAGATACGCAGTATTTT.

V and J are TRBV12-3 or TRBV12-4 and TRBJ1-5; D is possibly TRBD1 (5 bases). V gave up 6 bases and J gave up 0 bases, with 12 bases separating them. The CDR3 covers 15 residues. The CDR3: CASRPGHNSNQPQHF. In nucleotides, the CDR3 is TGTGCCAGCAGACCTGGACACAATAGCAATCAGCCCCAGCATTTT.

This clonotype occurred a few times. V is TRBV30 and J is TRBJ2-1; D might be TRBD2 (6 bases). Per germline, CDR1 GTSNPN and CDR2 SVGIG (reference sequence). The CDR3 runs to 12 residues. The V and J ends lost 5 bases and 7 bases respectively, with 12 bases between them. Written as DNA, the CDR3 is TGTGCCTGGGCCGCAGGGAGGAATGAGCAGTTCTTC. The encoded protein is CAWAAGRNEQFF.

The sample holds a few counts of this clonotype. The rearrangement uses TRBV20-1 and TRBJ2-1; 8 nucleotides align to TRBD1. CDR3 length: 16 amino acids. Trimming removed 3 bases from V and 3 bases from J; junction bases left unmatched: 10. The germline CDR1 and CDR2 sequences are DFQATT and SNEGSKA (reference sequence). For the CDR3, the DNA is TGCAGTGCTAGTCGAACAGGACAGGGTAGCTACAATGAGCAGTTCTTC. Residues: CSASRTGQGSYNEQFF.